Listed below are T cell receptor beta chains from one sample, sequenced in a study of cytomegalovirus exposure and HLA in healthy donors. The assay was immunoSEQ multiplex PCR, and TCRdb's table has in-frame clones only and misses some. The repertoire holds around 160,000 clones, with roughly 80% as singletons. The sample comprised PBMCs. The receptor set was obtained from a man aged 35-49 years in good health and CMV-seropositive. The CDR3 runs from the conserved cysteine through the conserved F or W. Each record gives: CDR3 length, J gene, V gene, CDR3 protein.

>13|TRBJ1-1|TRBV2
CASRGQGLFEAFF
>14|TRBJ2-5|TRBV5-1
CASSSRTVQETQYF
>15|TRBJ1-5|TRBV6-1
CASSEATGIGEPQHF
>15|TRBJ2-2|TRBV7-3
CASSFETGLAGELFF
>16|TRBJ2-3|TRBV2
CASSPKDRGSTDTQYF
>14|TRBJ2-7|TRBV19
CASSLDRDRVAQYF
>15|TRBJ1-6|TRBV6-1
CASSEGPGPGSPLHF
>15|TRBJ1-1|TRBV23-1
CASSQLEGAGTEAFF
>17|TRBJ2-6|TRBV27
CASSFARGVSGANVLTF
>13|TRBJ2-2|TRBV12-5
CASGGRNTGELFF
>13|TRBJ1-1|TRBV7-9
CASVGQAHTEAFF
>15|TRBJ2-7|TRBV27
CASSLSGVISYEQYF
>16|TRBJ2-7|TRBV21-1
CASSKYRTTDSYEQYF
>15|TRBJ2-7|TRBV5-1
CASSSTGAGGHEQYF
>16|TRBJ1-5|TRBV7-9
CASSLGTGMGNQPQHF
>13|TRBJ2-3|TRBV6-5
CASRTSGGDTQYF
>11|TRBJ2-7|TRBV28
CATTAGSEQYF
>14|TRBJ2-2|TRBV4-1
CASSLGGRTGELFF
>13|TRBJ1-3|TRBV10-3
CAIGQSSGNTIYF
>14|TRBJ1-3|TRBV7-8
CASSPGNSGNTIYF
>11|TRBJ2-3|TRBV2
CASSEGGTQYF
>11|TRBJ1-1|TRBV6-1
CATQGSTEAFF
>13|TRBJ2-7|TRBV7-2
CASSPGQTYEQYF
>15|TRBJ1-4|TRBV7-8
CASSFAGTGEEKLFF
>12|TRBJ1-1|TRBV5-4
CASSAWTGEAFF
>15|TRBJ2-4|TRBV11-2
CASSLDWLAKNIQYF
>17|TRBJ2-4|TRBV18
CASSTAGTGTKINIQYF
>15|TRBJ2-7|TRBV6-5
CASSYTTGGSYEQYF
>13|TRBJ1-3|TRBV7-9
CASRGGAGNTIYF
>14|TRBJ2-4|TRBV2
CASSSGQGGGSQYF
>16|TRBJ2-7|TRBV5-4
CASSLAGTGGAYEQYF
>15|TRBJ2-3|TRBV9
CASSVWEGSTDTQYF
>14|TRBJ1-1|TRBV6-1
CVSTGWGGHTEAFF
>18|TRBJ2-7|TRBV27
CASSPRALVAGVLYEQYF
>14|TRBJ1-2|TRBV7-9
CASSFRGLYYGYTF
>17|TRBJ1-6|TRBV27
CASSAQIPGMSSSPLHF
>13|TRBJ1-2|TRBV10-3
CAISEGQGYGYTF
>13|TRBJ1-1|TRBV10-1
CASSGNPDFRAFF
>14|TRBJ1-1|TRBV4-2
CASSQRTGNTEAFF
>16|TRBJ2-3|TRBV5-8
CASSLRLAGVTDTQYF
>13|TRBJ2-7|TRBV21-1
CASSKDSSYEQYF
>13|TRBJ2-3|TRBV15
CATSRDHERTQYF
>15|NA|TRBV30
CAWSGTGARFYEQYF
>13|TRBJ1-5|TRBV28
CAGRGGKNQPQHF
>15|TRBJ2-1|TRBV11-3
CASSLAGAGYNEQFF
>11|TRBJ1-1|TRBV10-3
CAISSVTEAFF
>12|TRBJ2-5|TRBV25-1
CASGWAGGTQYF
>14|TRBJ1-3|TRBV11-2
CASSFSGQGNTIYF
>14|TRBJ2-4|TRBV9
CASSVGSWGDPQYF
>15|TRBJ2-2|TRBV11-2
CASSFQTGGDGELFF
>16|TRBJ2-2|TRBV14
CASSQGGSGNTGELFF
>17|TRBJ2-5|TRBV28
CASSKSHRDRAQETQYF
>15|TRBJ1-2|TRBV29-1
CSVEGGPGLNYGYTF
>16|TRBJ1-1|TRBV9
CASSADRGTGNTEAFF
>16|TRBJ2-3|TRBV18
CASSPPVPGDTDTQYF
>11|TRBJ1-2|TRBV2
CASSEPYGYTF
>15|TRBJ2-1|TRBV6-6
CASSSGLAGNNEQFF
>18|TRBJ2-1|TRBV28
CASSLSPGLGGFESEQFF
>14|TRBJ1-1|TRBV7-6
CASSRDSHTSEAFF
>15|TRBJ1-5|TRBV7-9
CASSASGSGYQPQHF